Included here is one T cell receptor (beta chain) sequence, with context. Trimming removed 5 bases at V and 0 bases at J, with 20 bases between. The CDR3 extends over 18 amino acids. Germline CDR1 and CDR2: SGHNT and YENEEA. This record comes from a study of CD4 T cells in relation to SARS-CoV-2 and coronaviruses. In the study overall: A couple of subjects were Hispanic; patients were seven to nine males and a handful of females.

The method was immunoSEQ multiplex PCR; TCRdb's version includes in-frame clones alone and lacks a portion of them. The sample shows 9,000 to 13,000 clones, about 89% of them seen only once. The receptor's source is an adult with COVID-19. The sequencing sample was made of naive CD4+ T cells from PBMCs. Described subset: naive CD4+ T cells isolated by negative enrichment. This chain uses TRBV11-3 with TRBJ1-3; no clear D gene. In nucleotides, the CDR3 is TGTGCCAGCAGCGCGAGGGAAATCGCAGACCACTCTGGAAACACCATATATTTT. It codes for CASSAREIADHSGNTIYF.